Detailed here is one T cell receptor (beta chain). The sample comes from a study of blood T cell repertoires in COVID-19. Per the original methods: Reference gene primer amplification yielded estimated nucleated cell counts. Sequencing used immunoSEQ multiplex PCR; TCRdb keeps in-frame clones, though not all of them. Clone size and V and J calls were adopted from that table, with D and trimming inferred from the DNA. The data hold around 250,000 clones, with approximately 86% observed a single time. The V end was cut by 0 bases, the J end by 0 bases, with 15 bases between. This CDR3 is 17 amino acids long. The germline V gene encodes CDR1 SGHRS and CDR2 YFSETQ.

The clonotype originates from a woman aged 60 to 75 who had recovered from COVID-19. The chain has TRBV5-1 and TRBJ1-1, with D unresolved. Sequenced material: peripheral blood. The CDR3 sequence: CASSLGVFEGLNTEAFF. DNA for the CDR3: TGCGCCAGCAGCTTGGGCGTGTTTGAGGGATTGAACACTGAAGCTTTCTTT. The full variable domain, its missing parts supplied by reference TRBV5-1 and TRBJ1-1, is KAGVTQTPRYLIKTRGQQVTLSCSPISGHRSVSWYQQTPGQGLQFLFEYFSETQRNKGNFPGRFSGRQFSNSRSEMNVSTLELGDSALYLCASSLGVFEGLNTEAFFGQGTRLTVV.